This T cell receptor beta chain came from a study of CD8 T cells in ankylosing spondylitis. Libraries of TCR beta came from quantitative 5'-RACE with molecular barcodes. Using its own MiXCR run on the 5' RACE reads, TCRdb lists one record per CDR3 protein. This sample has roughly 700,000 distinct CDR3 sequences, with around 17% found just once. Of note for this clonotype: Its antigen is not known.

Study-level results: Clones linked to the disease showed a CD8+ phenotype. They occurred at relatively low frequencies in peripheral blood. Ankylosing spondylitis blood appeared to be characterized by a TCR beta motif of about 8 highly homologous variants.

The CDR3 contains 19 residues. The V end lost 4 bases, the J end lost 0 bases, and 20 bases lay between the germline ends. Germline loops: CDR1 KGHDR, CDR2 SFDVKD. What was sequenced was blood, either unsorted or a sorted T cell fraction (not recorded which). This clonotype was obtained from a male donor with ankylosing spondylitis. This chain uses TRBV24-1 with TRBJ2-2; the D gene is possibly TRBD1 (7 bases). This chain's CDR3 is CATSDIGGGTDANTGELFF. CDR3 nucleotides: TGTGCCACCAGTGACATTGGAGGGGGGACAGACGCGAACACCGGGGAGCTGTTTTTT.